What follows are 3 T cell receptor beta chains derived from one specimen sequenced in a study of cytotoxic CD8 clonotypes in ibrutinib-treated CLL. Method: immunoSEQ multiplex PCR; TCRdb's copy keeps in-frame clones and lacks some. The data contain 250,000 to 350,000 clones, more than 70% of them singletons. The input for sequencing was PBMCs, taken at disease progression, from a patient treated with ibrutinib. These TCRs come from a human donor with chronic lymphocytic leukemia.

This clone occurred a few times. The chain couples TRBV29-1 to TRBJ2-2; 8 bases agree with TRBD1. Germline V gene data show CDR1 as SQVTM and CDR2 as ANQGSEA. This CDR3 comprises 15 residues. V lost 7 bases, J lost 7 bases, and 14 bases stayed unmatched. DNA of the CDR3: TGCAGCGCCACCGTAGGCAGGGGGCTACTCGGGGAGCTGTTTTTT. This translates into CSATVGRGLLGELFF.

This clone was observed a few times. This rearrangement joins TRBV4-1 to TRBJ2-7; weak D call: TRBD1 (6 bases). Between the trimmed V and J ends, which lost 4 bases and 4 bases, there was a span of 17 bases. CDR1 is MGHRA and CDR2 is YSYEKL in the germline V gene. The CDR3 has 15 residues. The CDR3 sequence is CASSRTIDRIYEQYF. The CDR3 DNA reads as TGCGCCAGCAGCCGAACCATAGACAGGATTTACGAGCAGTACTTC.

This chain links TRBV6-5 with TRBJ1-1; TRBD1 matches 10 bases. The CDR3 has 14 residues. CDR1 is MNHEY and CDR2 is SVGAGI in the germline V gene. The junction had 3 bases not matched to a gene; V was cut back by 5 bases and J by 3 bases. CDR3: CASSDRGPDTEAFF. In DNA form, the CDR3 reads TGTGCCAGCAGTGACAGGGGGCCGGACACTGAAGCTTTCTTT.